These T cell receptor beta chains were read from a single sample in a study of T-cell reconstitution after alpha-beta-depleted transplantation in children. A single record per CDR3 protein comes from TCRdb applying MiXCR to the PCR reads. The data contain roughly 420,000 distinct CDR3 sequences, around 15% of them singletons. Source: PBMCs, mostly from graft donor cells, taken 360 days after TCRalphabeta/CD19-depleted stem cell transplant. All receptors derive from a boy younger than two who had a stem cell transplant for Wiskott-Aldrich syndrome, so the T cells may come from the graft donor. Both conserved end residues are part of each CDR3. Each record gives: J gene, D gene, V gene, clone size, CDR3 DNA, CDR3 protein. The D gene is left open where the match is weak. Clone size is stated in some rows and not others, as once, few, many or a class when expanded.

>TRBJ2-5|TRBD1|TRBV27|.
TGTGCCAGCAGTCCAGGTTACAGGGGGGCCGTCCAAGAGACCCAGTACTTC
CASSPGYRGAVQETQYF
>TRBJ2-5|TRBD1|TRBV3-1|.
TGTGCCAGCAGCCCCGACAGGGGTTGGGTCCAAGAGACCCAGTACTTC
CASSPDRGWVQETQYF
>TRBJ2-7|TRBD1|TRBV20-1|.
TGCAGTGCTAGCCTTTTACAGGGGCCCTTCTCCTACGAGCAGTACTTC
CSASLLQGPFSYEQYF
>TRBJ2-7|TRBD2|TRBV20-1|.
TGCAGTGCCCCTGGGTATCTCGGGGGGGGCCGAGAGCAGTACTTC
CSAPGYLGGGREQYF
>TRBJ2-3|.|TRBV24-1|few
TGTGCCACCAGTGTGCAAGATACGCAGTATTTT
CATSVQDTQYF
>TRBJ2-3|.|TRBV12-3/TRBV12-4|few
TGTGCCAGCAGTTTCTCTTCCGCAGATACGCAGTATTTT
CASSFSSADTQYF
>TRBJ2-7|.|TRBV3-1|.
TGTGCCAGCAGCCAAGATCTAGTTTCCTACGAGCAGTACTTC
CASSQDLVSYEQYF
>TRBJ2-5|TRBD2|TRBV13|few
TGTGCCAGCAGCTTACGCGGGAGGGTCCCAAGGACCCAGTACTTC
CASSLRGRVPRTQYF
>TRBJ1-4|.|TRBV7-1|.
TGTGCCAGCAGCTCTTTCGGCGTTTTTCTCCAGGGACTGAAGAGTGCAACTAATGAAAAACTGTTTTTT
CASSSFGVFLQGLKSATNEKLFF
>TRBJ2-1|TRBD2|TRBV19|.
TGTGCCAGTAGTATCAGTTTCACAGGGACTAGCGGAAAGCAGTTCTTC
CASSISFTGTSGKQFF
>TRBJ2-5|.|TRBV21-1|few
TGTGCCAGCAGCGAATATGGGACTAGCTCCGAGACCCAGTACTTC
CASSEYGTSSETQYF
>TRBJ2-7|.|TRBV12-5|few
TGTGCTAGTGCCCTCGGGCCTGCCTACGAGCAGTACTTC
CASALGPAYEQYF
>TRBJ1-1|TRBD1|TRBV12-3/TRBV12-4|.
TGTGCCAGCAGTTTGCTGAAACAGGGGTCGGCCACTGAAGCTTTCTTT
CASSLLKQGSATEAFF
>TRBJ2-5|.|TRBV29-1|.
TGCAGCGTTGGGCACAGGGAGACCCAGTACTTC
CSVGHRETQYF
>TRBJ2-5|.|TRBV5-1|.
TGCGCCAGCAGCTTGGAAGTAATACGACAAGAGACCCAGTACTTC
CASSLEVIRQETQYF
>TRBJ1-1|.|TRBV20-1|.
TGCAGTGCTAGAGAAAGGCACAGGCGAAAGGCTTTCTTT
CSARERHRRKAFF
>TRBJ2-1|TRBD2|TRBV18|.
TGTGCCAGCTCCCCAAGAACGGGACTAGCTAGTTACAATGAGCAGTTCTTC
CASSPRTGLASYNEQFF
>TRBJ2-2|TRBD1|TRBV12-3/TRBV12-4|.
TGTGCCAGCAGTTCCGGAACAGGGGGGAACACCGGGGAGCTGTTTTTT
CASSSGTGGNTGELFF
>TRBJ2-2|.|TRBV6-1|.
TGTGCCAGCAGCCAATCCGCGCCACTAGCAGGGACCGGGGAGCTGTTTTTT
CASSQSAPLAGTGELFF
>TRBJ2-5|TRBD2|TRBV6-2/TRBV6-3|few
TGTGCCAGCAGTACAAGACTAGCGGAAGAGACCCAGTACTTC
CASSTRLAEETQYF
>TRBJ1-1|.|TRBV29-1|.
TGCAGCGTTGTCTTGAACACTGAAGCTTTCTTT
CSVVLNTEAFF
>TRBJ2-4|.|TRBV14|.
TGTGCCAGCAGCCAAGTCCTAAGGGCTGACATTCAGTACTTC
CASSQVLRADIQYF
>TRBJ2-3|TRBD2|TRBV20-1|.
TGCAGTGGAGAACTAGCGGCGGATACGCAGTATTTT
CSGELAADTQYF
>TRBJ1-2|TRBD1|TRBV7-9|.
TGTGCCAGCAGCTTAGACGGAAAAGGAGGGGGCGACTATGGCTACACCTTC
CASSLDGKGGGDYGYTF
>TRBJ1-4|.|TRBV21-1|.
TGTGCCAGCAGCAAAGCGACAGCTCCGGATGAAAAACTGTTTTTT
CASSKATAPDEKLFF
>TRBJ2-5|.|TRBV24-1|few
TGTGCCACCCCCACTTCCACCCGGGTCCCTCGAGAGACCCAGTACTTC
CATPTSTRVPRETQYF
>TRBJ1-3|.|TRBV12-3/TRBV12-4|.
TGTGCCAGCAGGACCACAGGGTATCATGGAAACACCATATATTTT
CASRTTGYHGNTIYF
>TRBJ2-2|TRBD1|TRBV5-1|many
TGCGCCAGCAGCACGGGACAGGGGAACACCGGGGAGCTGTTTTTT
CASSTGQGNTGELFF
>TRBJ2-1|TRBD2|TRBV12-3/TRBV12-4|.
TGTGCCAGCAGGACGAAGGGACCCGGGAGGCCTTACAATGAGCAGTTCTTC
CASRTKGPGRPYNEQFF
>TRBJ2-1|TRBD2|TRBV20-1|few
TGCAGTGCCCAACTATTAGCGGGCAGCAATGAGCAGTTCTTC
CSAQLLAGSNEQFF
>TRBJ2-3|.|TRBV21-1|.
TGTGCCAGCAGCAAGCGACTAGCGGGAGCTTCTACTTCTAGCACAGATACGCAGTATTTT
CASSKRLAGASTSSTDTQYF
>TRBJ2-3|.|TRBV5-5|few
TGTGCCAGCAGTCTTGCGGAGTTGAAGACAGATACGCAGTATTTT
CASSLAELKTDTQYF
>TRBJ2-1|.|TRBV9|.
TGTGCCAGCAGCTCCCGGCCCAATGAGCAGTTCTTC
CASSSRPNEQFF
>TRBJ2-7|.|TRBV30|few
TGTGCCTGGAGTGCGAAGATCTACGAGCAGTACTTC
CAWSAKIYEQYF
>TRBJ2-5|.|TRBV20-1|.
TGCAGTGCTAGAGTTGAACCCGAGCGCGGACAGCCCCAAGAGACCCAGTACTTC
CSARVEPERGQPQETQYF
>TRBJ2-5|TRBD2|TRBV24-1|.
TGTGCCACCAGTGATGTCGGAGGCGGGAGGGTCCAAGAGACCCAGTACTTC
CATSDVGGGRVQETQYF
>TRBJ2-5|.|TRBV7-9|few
TGTGCCAGCAGCCGCGACAGAACCTACCAAGAGACCCAGTACTTC
CASSRDRTYQETQYF
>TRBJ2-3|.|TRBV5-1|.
TGCGCCAGCAGCTTGGCCGGGATAGATACGCAGTATTTT
CASSLAGIDTQYF
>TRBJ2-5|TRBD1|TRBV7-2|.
TGTGCCAGCAGACGACAGGGGGAGACCCAGTACTTC
CASRRQGETQYF
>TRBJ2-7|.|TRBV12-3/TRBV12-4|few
TGTGCCAGCAGTCCGGGACAAAACCCCTACGAGCAGTACTTC
CASSPGQNPYEQYF
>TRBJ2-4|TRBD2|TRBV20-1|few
TGCAGTGCTAGGCGGACTAGCGGGAAGGCCAAAAACATTCAGTACTTC
CSARRTSGKAKNIQYF
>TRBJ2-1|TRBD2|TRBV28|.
TGTGCCAGCAGTTTCCCGGGCTTTACTAGCGGAGTCTACAATGAGCAGTTCTTC
CASSFPGFTSGVYNEQFF
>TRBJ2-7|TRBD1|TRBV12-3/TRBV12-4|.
TGTGCCAGCAGTCAGACAGGGGGCCGGGGGGAGCAGTACTTC
CASSQTGGRGEQYF
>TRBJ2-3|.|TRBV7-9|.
TGTGCCAGCAGACGCCTTTTGGGTAGAGATACGCAGTATTTT
CASRRLLGRDTQYF
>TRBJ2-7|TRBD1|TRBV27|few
TGTGCCAGTAAGGACAGGGCGACGATTGTAGGCTACGAGCAGTACTTC
CASKDRATIVGYEQYF
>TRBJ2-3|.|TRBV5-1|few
TGCGCCAGCAGCCCCCCGGACAAATTCACAGATACGCAGTATTTT
CASSPPDKFTDTQYF
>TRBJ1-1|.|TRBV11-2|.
TGTGCCAGCAGCCACTACCCCACTGAAGCTTTCTTT
CASSHYPTEAFF
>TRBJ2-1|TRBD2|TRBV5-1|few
TGCGCCAGCAGCTTTAGCGGGGGGGCGGTTAATGAGCAGTTCTTC
CASSFSGGAVNEQFF